This TCR beta chain emerged from a study of TIL therapy for anti-PD-1-resistant metastatic lung cancer. Time point defined: pre-treatment sample, taken before nivolumab and TIL therapy. This was the immunoSEQ v3 assay. Some clones are missing from TCRdb's copy, which holds only in-frame ones; the method was immunoSEQ multiplex PCR. Here the sample spans about 21,000 clones, around three quarters being singletons. Per the germline V gene, CDR1 is LGHNT and CDR2 is FRNRAP. The CDR3 has 15 residues. V shed 1 base, J shed 4 bases, and the junction held 5 bases outside the gene matches. This sequence originates from a person aged 25 to 80 with non-small cell lung cancer. V and J are TRBV12-5 and TRBJ2-5; TRBD1 matches 8 bases. The sample was blood, taken at baseline. CDR3 residues: CASGLGQGILETQYF. The CDR3, as DNA: TGTGCTAGTGGTTTGGGACAGGGGATATTAGAGACCCAGTACTTC.